This T cell receptor (beta chain) comes out of a study of cytomegalovirus exposure and HLA in healthy donors. The length of the CDR3 is 15 residues. CDR1 and CDR2 (germline): LNHDA, SQIVND (reference sequence). Germline trimming cut 0 bases from V and 7 bases from J; bases unmatched to any gene: 9. General study results and limits: In a later analysis, common viral pathogens appeared linked to several of the most significant clusters. A later examination showed that TCR association rates differed by HLA locus, with DRB1 most and HLA-C fewest. A later analysis, which compared TCR beta chains of equal frequency, found the HLA-associated ones more clonally expanded. Earlier results showed most TCR beta V segments being productive about 87% or about 30% of the time.

A word on this clone: Its antigen is not known.

PCR used 60 Vbeta primers and 13 Jbeta primers. The method was immunoSEQ multiplex PCR; TCRdb's version includes in-frame clones alone and lacks a portion of them. The sample carries hundreds of thousands of clones, 70% to 80% recorded once. The chain links TRBV19 to TRBJ2-7, with 7 bases identical to TRBD1. Sequenced input: PBMCs. The sequence was collected from a male donor in good health and CMV-seronegative. The CDR3 loop is CASSIDGSRGMEQYF. The CDR3, as DNA: TGTGCCAGTAGTATAGATGGGTCCAGGGGGATGGAGCAGTACTTC.